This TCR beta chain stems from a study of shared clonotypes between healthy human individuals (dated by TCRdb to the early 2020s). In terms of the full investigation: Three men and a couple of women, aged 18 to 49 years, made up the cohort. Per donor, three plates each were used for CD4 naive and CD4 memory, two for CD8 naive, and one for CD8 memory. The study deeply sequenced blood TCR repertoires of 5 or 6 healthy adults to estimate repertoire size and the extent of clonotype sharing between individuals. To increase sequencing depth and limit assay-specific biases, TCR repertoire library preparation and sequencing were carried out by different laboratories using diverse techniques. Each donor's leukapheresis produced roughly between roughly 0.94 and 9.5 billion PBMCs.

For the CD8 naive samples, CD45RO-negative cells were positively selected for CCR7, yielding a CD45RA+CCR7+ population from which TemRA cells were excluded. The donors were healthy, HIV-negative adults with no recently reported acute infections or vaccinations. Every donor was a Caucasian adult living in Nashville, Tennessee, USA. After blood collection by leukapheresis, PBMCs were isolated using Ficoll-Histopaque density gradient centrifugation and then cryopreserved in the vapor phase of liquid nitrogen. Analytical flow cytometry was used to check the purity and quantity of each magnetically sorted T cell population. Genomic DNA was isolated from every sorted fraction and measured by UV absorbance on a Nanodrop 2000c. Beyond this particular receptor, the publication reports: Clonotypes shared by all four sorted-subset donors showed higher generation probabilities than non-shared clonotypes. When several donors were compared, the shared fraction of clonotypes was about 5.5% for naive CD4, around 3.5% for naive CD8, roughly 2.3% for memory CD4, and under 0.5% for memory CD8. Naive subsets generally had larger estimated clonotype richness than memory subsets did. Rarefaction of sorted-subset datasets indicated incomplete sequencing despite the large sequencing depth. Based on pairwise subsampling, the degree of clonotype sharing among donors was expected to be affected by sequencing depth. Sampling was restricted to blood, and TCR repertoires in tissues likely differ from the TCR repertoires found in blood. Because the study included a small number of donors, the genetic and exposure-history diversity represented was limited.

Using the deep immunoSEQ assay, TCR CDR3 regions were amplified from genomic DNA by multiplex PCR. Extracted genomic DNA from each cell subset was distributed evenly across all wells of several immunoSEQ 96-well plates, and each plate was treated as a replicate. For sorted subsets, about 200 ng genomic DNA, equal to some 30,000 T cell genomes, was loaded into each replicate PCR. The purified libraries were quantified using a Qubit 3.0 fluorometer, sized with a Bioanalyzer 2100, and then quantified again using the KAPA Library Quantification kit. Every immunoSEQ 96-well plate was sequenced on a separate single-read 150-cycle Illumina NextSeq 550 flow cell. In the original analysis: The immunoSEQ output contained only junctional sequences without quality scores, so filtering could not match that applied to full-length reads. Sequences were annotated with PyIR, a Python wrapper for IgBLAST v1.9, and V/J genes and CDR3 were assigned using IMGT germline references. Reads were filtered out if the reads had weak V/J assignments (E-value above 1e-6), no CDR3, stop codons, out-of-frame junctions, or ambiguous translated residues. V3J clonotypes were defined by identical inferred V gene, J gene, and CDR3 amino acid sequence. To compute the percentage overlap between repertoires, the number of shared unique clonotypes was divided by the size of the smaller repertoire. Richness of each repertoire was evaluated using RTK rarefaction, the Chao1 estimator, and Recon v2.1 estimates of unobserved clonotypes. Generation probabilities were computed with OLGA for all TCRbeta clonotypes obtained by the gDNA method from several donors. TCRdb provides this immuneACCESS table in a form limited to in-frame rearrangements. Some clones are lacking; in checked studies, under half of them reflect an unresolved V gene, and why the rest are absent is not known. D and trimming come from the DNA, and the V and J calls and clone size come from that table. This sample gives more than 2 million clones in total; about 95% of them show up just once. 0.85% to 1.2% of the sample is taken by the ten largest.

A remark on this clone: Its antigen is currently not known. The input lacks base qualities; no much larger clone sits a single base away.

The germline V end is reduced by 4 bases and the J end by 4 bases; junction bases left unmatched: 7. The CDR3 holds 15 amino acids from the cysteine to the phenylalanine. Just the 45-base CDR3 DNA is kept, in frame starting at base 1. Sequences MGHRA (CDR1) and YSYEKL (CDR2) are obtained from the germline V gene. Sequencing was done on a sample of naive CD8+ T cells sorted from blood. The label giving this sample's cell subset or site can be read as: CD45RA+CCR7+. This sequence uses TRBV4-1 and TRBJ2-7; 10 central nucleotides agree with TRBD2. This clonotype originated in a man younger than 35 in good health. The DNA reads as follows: TGCGCCAGCAGCCGCCCTGCTAGCGGGAGTTACGAGCAGTACTTC. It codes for CASSRPASGSYEQYF.